What follows is one T cell receptor beta chain and its context. The antigen is undetermined. The gene symbols are mouse symbols. The CDR3 end is not reached by the read, which stops 3 residues before it; the germline J gene fills it in. Reverse transcription of extracted RNA yielded cDNA, which provided the sequencing template. The repertoire was sequenced with immunoSEQ multiplex PCR; TCRdb's copy has only in-frame clones and lacks some. In total the sample includes about 270,000 clones, none of them seen once. Germline CDR1 and CDR2: NNHNN and SYGAGS (reference sequence). CDR3 size: 16 residues. The V gene end was trimmed by 0 bases and the J gene end by 5 bases; junction bases not matched to a gene: 3. This sample stems from a study of CD8+ T cells in alopecia areata. Separation of pooled cutaneous lymph node cells was by sorting with CD4, CD8alpha, NKG2D, NKG2ACE and other markers. General study findings and limits: Lesional scalp, notably in alopecia totalis/universalis, had clonality above that of normal scalp. When scalp samples are sequenced, resident alphabeta T cells of normal skin are also captured. With patients, TCR sharing proved less clear than in mice, a difference possibly related to HLA.

The TCR originated in a C3H/HeJ mouse with alopecia areata. Mice of this strain are of MHC haplotype H2-k. Source material: CD4+ T cells sorted from a lymph node. The chain couples TRBV13-2 to TRBJ1-6; TRBD1 agrees at 9 bases. TRBJ1-6 is given ORF status, its function remaining uncertain. CDR3 loop: CASGDARDRDNSPLYF. The sequenced part of the CDR3 DNA is TGTGCCAGCGGTGATGCTAGGGACAGGGATAATTCGCCC.